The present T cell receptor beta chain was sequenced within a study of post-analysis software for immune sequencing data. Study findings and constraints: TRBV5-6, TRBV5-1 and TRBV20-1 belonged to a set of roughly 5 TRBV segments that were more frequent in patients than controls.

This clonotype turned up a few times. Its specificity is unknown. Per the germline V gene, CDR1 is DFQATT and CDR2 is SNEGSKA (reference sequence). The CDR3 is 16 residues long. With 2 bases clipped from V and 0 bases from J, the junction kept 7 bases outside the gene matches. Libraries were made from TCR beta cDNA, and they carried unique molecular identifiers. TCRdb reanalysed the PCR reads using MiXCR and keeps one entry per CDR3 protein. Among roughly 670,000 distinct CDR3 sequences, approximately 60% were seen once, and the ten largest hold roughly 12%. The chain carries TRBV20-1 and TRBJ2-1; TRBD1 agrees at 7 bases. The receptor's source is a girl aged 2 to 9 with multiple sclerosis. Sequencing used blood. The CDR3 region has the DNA TGCAGTGCTAGATCTGACAGGGTAAGCTCCTACAATGAGCAGTTCTTC. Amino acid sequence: CSARSDRVSSYNEQFF.